These T cell receptor beta chains were read from a single sample in a study of CD8+ T cells in alopecia areata. The table came from immunoSEQ multiplex PCR; TCRdb's copy has only in-frame clones and leaves some out. The data show approximately 90,000 clones, approximately 70% seen once. The sample here was CD8+ T cells sorted from blood, taken at week 44, from a patient treated with tofacitinib. These receptors originate from a human donor with alopecia areata. Both conserved end residues are part of each CDR3. A D gene is named only where the DNA matches it firmly. Expanded clones get a size class; other rows say once, few or many, or leave the size out.

abundance	v_gene	j_gene	d_gene	CDR3nt	CDR3aa
once	TRBV29-1	TRBJ1-2	TRBD1	TGCAGCGTTGGAGGGTGGACAGGGGAAGACTATGGCTACACCTTC	CSVGGWTGEDYGYTF
.	TRBV6-5	TRBJ1-5	.	TGTGCCAGCAGGGAGGGGCGAAGCAATCAGCCCCAGCATTTT	CASREGRSNQPQHF
.	TRBV7-7	TRBJ2-1	.	TGTGCCAGCAGCTTAACTAGCCCCTACAATGAGCAGTTCTTC	CASSLTSPYNEQFF
many	TRBV6-4	TRBJ2-1	.	TGTGCCAGCAGTACGGGGATTAGCAATGAGCAGTTCTTC	CASSTGISNEQFF
.	TRBV5-1	TRBJ2-7	.	TGCGCCAGCAGCCGGACAGAGGAATTCCACGAGCAGTACTTC	CASSRTEEFHEQYF
.	TRBV30	TRBJ1-5	.	TGTGCCTGGAGCCCCGGACTGGGCGATCAGCCCCAGCATTTT	CAWSPGLGDQPQHF
.	TRBV19	TRBJ2-2	.	TGTGCCAGTATTGGCGGGGCGGGTACCGGGGAGCTGTTTTTT	CASIGGAGTGELFF
once	TRBV9	TRBJ2-7	.	TGTGCCAGCAGCGTAGGGTCAGGAAGCTCCTACGAGCAGTACTTC	CASSVGSGSSYEQYF
.	TRBV19	TRBJ1-1	.	TGTGCCAGTAGTATGCCAGGGGCGAACACTGAAGCTTTCTTT	CASSMPGANTEAFF
few	TRBV21-1	TRBJ2-7	.	TGTGCCAGCAGCAAAGACAGGAGGACAATTCTCGAGATCGAGCAGTACTTC	CASSKDRRTILEIEQYF
few	TRBV5-4	TRBJ2-7	.	TGTGCCAGCAGCCGGGGACCTCAGTACGAGCAGTACTTC	CASSRGPQYEQYF
.	TRBV6-7	TRBJ2-3	.	TGTGCCAGCAGTTACTCGATAGTCCCAGATACGCAGTATTTT	CASSYSIVPDTQYF
.	TRBV10-2	TRBJ2-7	.	TGCGCCAGCAGTGAGAGGGGGGCCTACGAGCAGTACTTC	CASSERGAYEQYF
.	TRBV4-3	TRBJ2-2	.	TGCGCCAGCAGCCAATGGGGTAGGGAATCGGACACCGGGGAGCTGTTTTTT	CASSQWGRESDTGELFF
.	TRBV6-5	TRBJ2-6	.	TGTGCCAGCAGTTACTCTGGGGCCAACGTCCTGACTTTC	CASSYSGANVLTF
.	TRBV2	TRBJ2-3	.	TGTGCCAGCTTTACCCCAGGGGCGCGAGGCACAGATACGCAGTATTTT	CASFTPGARGTDTQYF
.	TRBV9	TRBJ1-2	.	TGTGCCAGCAGCGGGGCAGGGGCTGGCTATGGCTACACCTTC	CASSGAGAGYGYTF
once	TRBV30	TRBJ1-2	.	TGTGCCTGGACGGAGAACTATGGCTACACCTTC	CAWTENYGYTF
few	TRBV29-1	TRBJ2-5	TRBD1	TGCAGCGTTTCCCCCCTCGGGACAGGATCACAAGAGACCCAGTACTTC	CSVSPLGTGSQETQYF
.	TRBV4-3	TRBJ1-2	.	TGCGCCAGCAGCCAAGATCCGGGAGGGAGACCCTATGGCTACACCTTC	CASSQDPGGRPYGYTF
.	TRBV7-2	TRBJ1-1	TRBD1	TGTGCCAGCAGTTGGACAGGCACCCACACTGAAGCTTTCTTT	CASSWTGTHTEAFF
.	TRBV4-3	TRBJ2-7	.	TGCGCCAGCAGCCAAGATCGGGGCAGCTACGAGCAGTACTTC	CASSQDRGSYEQYF
.	TRBV4-2	TRBJ2-7	TRBD1	TGTGCCAGCAGCCAAGTCGGGACAGGAATCTACGAGCAGTACTTC	CASSQVGTGIYEQYF
.	TRBV30	TRBJ2-3	TRBD2	TGTGCCTGGAGTGGTAGCGGGGGCACAGATACGCAGTATTTT	CAWSGSGGTDTQYF
.	TRBV23-1	TRBJ1-5	.	TGCGCCAGCAGTCATCCCTTAACTCAGCCCCAGCATTTT	CASSHPLTQPQHF
.	TRBV27	TRBJ1-2	.	TGTGCCAGCAGTCCGCACTATGGCTACACCTTC	CASSPHYGYTF
.	TRBV4-3	TRBJ2-7	.	TGCGCCAGCAGCCAAGAGGCAGGGGCCTACGAGCAGTACTTC	CASSQEAGAYEQYF
once	TRBV4-1	TRBJ1-1	.	TGCGCCAGCAGCCTCACGACCGGACAGCTGAACACTGAAGCTTTCTTT	CASSLTTGQLNTEAFF
.	TRBV7-8	TRBJ2-2	.	TGTGCCAGCAGCCCGCGGCGACTCCCGAACACCGGGGAGCTGTTTTTT	CASSPRRLPNTGELFF